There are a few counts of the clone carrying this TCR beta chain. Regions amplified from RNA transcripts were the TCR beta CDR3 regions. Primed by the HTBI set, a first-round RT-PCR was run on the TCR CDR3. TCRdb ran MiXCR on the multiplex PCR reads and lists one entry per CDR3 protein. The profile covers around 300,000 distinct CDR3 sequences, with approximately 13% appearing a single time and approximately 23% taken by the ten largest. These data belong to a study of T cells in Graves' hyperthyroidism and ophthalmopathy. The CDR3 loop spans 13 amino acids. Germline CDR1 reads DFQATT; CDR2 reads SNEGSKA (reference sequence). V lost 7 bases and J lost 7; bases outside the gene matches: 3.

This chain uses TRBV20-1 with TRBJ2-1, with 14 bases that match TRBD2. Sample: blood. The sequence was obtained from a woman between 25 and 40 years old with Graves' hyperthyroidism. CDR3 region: CSVGLAGGNEQFF. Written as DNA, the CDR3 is TGCAGTGTAGGACTAGCGGGAGGAAATGAGCAGTTCTTC.